The 9 T cell receptor beta chains in this list originate from one sample, sequenced in a study of tumor and adjacent non-tumor tissue in lung cancer. A modified ARM-PCR protocol with three rounds of nested PCR amplified TCRbeta. TCRdb used MiXCR to reprocess the multiplex PCR reads, holding one entry per CDR3 protein. The data show roughly 49,000 distinct CDR3 sequences, about 80% seen once. The template was RNA from unsorted bulk tissue. More than 3 cm separated this lung sample from the edge of the tumor. Sequences were obtained from distant non-tumor lung tissue. Receptor source: a woman between 55 and 75 years old with non-small cell lung cancer.

In regard to this clonotype: Because it lacks the conserved phenylalanine or tryptophan at the end, this CDR3 is likely a read error. The DNA is omitted, as the CDR3 cannot be located on it reliably, and the CDR3 follows TCRdb's listing. The V gene is TRBV4-3, the J gene TRBJ2-5; the tabulated D call, TRBD1, remains unverified against the DNA. Germline CDR1 and CDR2: LGHNA and YSLEER. The CDR3 spans 16 amino acids, including both terminal residues. The CDR3 is CASSQDGTGGADTQYL.

Comments on this clonotype: Germline and junction disagree at one end, which may indicate a read error. This chain joins TRBV4-2 and TRBJ2-2; the match to TRBD2 covers 8 bases. The CDR3 sequence is 16 residues long. Germline values: CDR1 LGHNA, CDR2 YNFKEQ. The CDR3 nucleotides read TGTGCCACCAGCCATGGTGCGGGGGGGAACACCGGGGAGCTGTTTTTT. Amino acids: CATSHGAGGNTGELFF.

Turning to this clonotype: A much more abundant neighbour one base away suggests this may be a read error. The J gene is TRBJ2-1, the V gene TRBV12-3 or TRBV12-4; TRBD2 matches 10 bases. This CDR3 is 14 amino acids long. The CDR3 DNA follows: TGTGCCAGCAGTACTAGCGGGGCCTACAATGAGCAGCTCTTC. The encoded protein is CASSTSGAYNEQLF.

This clonotype was picked up one time. The chain links TRBV5-5 to TRBJ1-1; a weak D match, TRBD1 (6 bases). The CDR3 is 13 amino acids. The V gene lost 8 bases and the J gene lost 2 bases, with 13 bases spanning the gap. CDR1 is SGHKS and CDR2 is YYEKEE in the germline V gene (reference sequence). The CDR3 sequence is CARCRTENTEAFF. The CDR3 DNA is TGTGCCAGATGCCGGACAGAAAACACTGAAGCTTTCTTT.

About this clonotype itself: Its ends do not fully match the called genes, so a read error is possible. The chain employs TRBV6-5 and TRBJ1-6, with TRBD1 matching over 8 bases. Germline lookup yields CDR1 MNHEY and CDR2 SVGAGI. This CDR3 region has 16 residues. This chain's CDR3 is CASIQTGDSYNSPLRF. CDR3 sequence (DNA): TGTGCCAGCATCCAGACAGGGGACTCCTATAATTCACCCCTCCGCTTT.

This clonotype was detected many times. A much larger clone is a single base away; this may be a read error. This chain connects TRBV6-1 to TRBJ2-1, with a weak D call TRBD2 (6 bases). CDR3 length: 13 residues. Per the germline V gene, CDR1 is MNHNS and CDR2 is SASEGT. DNA of the CDR3: TGTGCCAGCATTTTTGCGGGGTCCAATGAGCAGCTCTTC. Its protein is CASIFAGSNEQLF.

This clonotype has just one count. The chain has TRBV5-4 and TRBJ2-5; a weak D match, TRBD1 (5 bases). This CDR3 contains 11 residues. Trimming cost V 2 bases and J 8 bases, with 7 bases left between them. Germline V gene sequence: CDR1 SGHNT, CDR2 YYREEE (reference sequence). In nucleotides, the CDR3 is TGTGCCAGCAGCTTCACAGGAACCCAGTACTTC. Protein: CASSFTGTQYF.

Of note for this clonotype: The junction and the germline gene differ at one end; a read error may be behind it. The rearrangement joins TRBV7-8 to TRBJ2-5; TRBD2 matches at 12 bases. This CDR3 spans 16 amino acids. From germline, CDR1 is SGHVS and CDR2 FQNEAQ. CDR3 coding DNA: TGTACCAGCAGCTTTAGACTAGCGGGGGCTTCAGAGACCCAGTATTTC. Translated, it gives CTSSFRLAGASETQYF. Combining the CDR3 with reference TRBV7-8 and TRBJ2-5 gives the whole variable domain GAGVSQSPRYKVAKRGQDVALRCDPISGHVSLFWYQQALGQGPEFLTYFQNEAQLDKSGLPSDRFFAERPEGSVSTLKIQRTQQEDSAVYLCTSSFRLAGASETQYFGPGTRLLVL.

This clonotype was observed once. The junction departs from the called germline gene at one end, perhaps through a read error. The gene calls are TRBV28 and TRBJ2-4, with no clear D. Germline CDR1 and CDR2: MDHEN and SYDVKM. The CDR3 extends over 17 amino acids. CDR3 loop: CVSSLLESGIAKNIQYF. The DNA of the CDR3 is TGTGTCAGCAGTTTACTCGAATCTGGAATAGCCAAAAACATTCAGTACTTC.